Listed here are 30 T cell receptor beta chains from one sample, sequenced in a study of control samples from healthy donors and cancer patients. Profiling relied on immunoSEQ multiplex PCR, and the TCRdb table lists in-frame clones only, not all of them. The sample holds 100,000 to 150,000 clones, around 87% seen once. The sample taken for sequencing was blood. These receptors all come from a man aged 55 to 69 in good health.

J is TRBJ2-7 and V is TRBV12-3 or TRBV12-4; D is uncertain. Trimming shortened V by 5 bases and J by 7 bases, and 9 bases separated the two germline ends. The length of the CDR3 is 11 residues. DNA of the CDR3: TGTGCCAGCAGTACAGTGGGAGAGCAGTACTTC. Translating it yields CASSTVGEQYF.

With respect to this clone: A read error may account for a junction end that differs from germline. The CDR3 loop reads CASKRSGGPRYDF. Written as DNA, the CDR3 is TGTGCCAGCAAACGTTCCGGTGGGCCCAGGTACGACTTC. The chain uses TRBV12-3 or TRBV12-4 and TRBJ2-7, with unresolved D. The CDR3 is 13 residues long.

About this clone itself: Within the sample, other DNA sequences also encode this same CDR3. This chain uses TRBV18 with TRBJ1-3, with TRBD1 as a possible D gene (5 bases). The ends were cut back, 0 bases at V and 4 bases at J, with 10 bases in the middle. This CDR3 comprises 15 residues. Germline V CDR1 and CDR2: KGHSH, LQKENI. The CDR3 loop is CASSPPQGAGNTIYF. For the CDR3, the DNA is TGTGCCAGCTCACCACCCCAGGGAGCCGGAAACACCATATATTTT. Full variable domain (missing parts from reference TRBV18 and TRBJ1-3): NAGVMQNPRHLVRRRGQEARLRCSPMKGHSHVYWYRQLPEEGLKFMVYLQKENIIDESGMPKERFSAEFPKEGPSILRIQQVVRGDSAAYFCASSPPQGAGNTIYFGEGSWLTVV.

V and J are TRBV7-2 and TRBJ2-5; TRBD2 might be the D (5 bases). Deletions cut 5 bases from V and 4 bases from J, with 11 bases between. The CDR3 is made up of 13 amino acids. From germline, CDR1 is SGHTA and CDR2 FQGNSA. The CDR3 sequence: CASSGSQGETQYF. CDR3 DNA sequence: TGTGCCAGCAGCGGGAGCCAAGGAGAGACCCAGTACTTC.

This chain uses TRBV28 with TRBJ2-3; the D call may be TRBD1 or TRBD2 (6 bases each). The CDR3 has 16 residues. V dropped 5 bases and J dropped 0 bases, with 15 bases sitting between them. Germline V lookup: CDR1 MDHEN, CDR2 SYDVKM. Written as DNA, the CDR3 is TGTGCCAGCAGTGTTAGGGGGGCGCTAAGCACAGATACGCAGTATTTT. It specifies CASSVRGALSTDTQYF.

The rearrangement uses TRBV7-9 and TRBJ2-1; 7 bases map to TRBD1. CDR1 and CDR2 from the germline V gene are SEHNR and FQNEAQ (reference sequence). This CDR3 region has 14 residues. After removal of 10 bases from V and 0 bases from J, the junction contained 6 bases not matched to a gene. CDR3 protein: CAIMDRSSYNEQFF. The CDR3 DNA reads TGTGCCATTATGGACAGGAGCTCCTACAATGAGCAGTTCTTC.

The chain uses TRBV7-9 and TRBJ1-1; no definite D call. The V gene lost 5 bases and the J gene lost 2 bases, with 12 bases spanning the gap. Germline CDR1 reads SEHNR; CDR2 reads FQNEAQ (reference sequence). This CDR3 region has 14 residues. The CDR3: CASSPSGRNTEAFF. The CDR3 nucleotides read TGTGCCAGCAGCCCGTCCGGTCGAAACACTGAAGCTTTCTTT.

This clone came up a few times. This CDR3 is CASSSGTAWNTEAFF. As DNA, the CDR3 is TGCGCCAGCAGCTCAGGGACAGCCTGGAACACTGAAGCTTTCTTT. The V and J genes are TRBV5-1 and TRBJ1-1; 7 bases match TRBD1. There are 15 residues in the CDR3. Germline V gene sequence: CDR1 SGHRS, CDR2 YFSETQ. The ends lost 3 bases at V and 1 base at J; junction bases unmatched: 6.

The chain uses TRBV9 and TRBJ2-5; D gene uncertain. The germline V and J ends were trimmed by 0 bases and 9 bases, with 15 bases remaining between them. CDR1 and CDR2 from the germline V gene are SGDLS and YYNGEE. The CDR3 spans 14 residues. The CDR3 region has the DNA TGTGCCAGCAGCGTAGAGGATCCGCCGGCGGCCCAGTACTTC. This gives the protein CASSVEDPPAAQYF.

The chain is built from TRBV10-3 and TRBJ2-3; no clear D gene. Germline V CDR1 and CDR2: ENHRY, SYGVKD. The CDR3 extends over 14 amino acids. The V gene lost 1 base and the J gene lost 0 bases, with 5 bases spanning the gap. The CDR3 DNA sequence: TGTGCCATCAGTGAGTGGGGTAGCACAGATACGCAGTATTTT. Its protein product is CAISEWGSTDTQYF.

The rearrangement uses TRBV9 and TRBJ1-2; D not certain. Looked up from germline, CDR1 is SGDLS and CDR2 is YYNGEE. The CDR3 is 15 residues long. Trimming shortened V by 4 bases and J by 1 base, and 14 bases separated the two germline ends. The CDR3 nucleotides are TGTGCCAGCAGCCTGCCCGGCCGGGGTAACTATGGCTACACCTTC. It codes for CASSLPGRGNYGYTF.

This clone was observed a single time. Here the CDR3 reads CASSVTADVYGYTF. CDR3 in DNA: TGTGCCAGCAGCGTAACGGCAGATGTCTATGGCTACACCTTC. V usage is TRBV9 and J usage is TRBJ1-2; D is unresolved. Germline values: CDR1 SGDLS, CDR2 YYNGEE. Trimming shortened V by 1 base and J by 4 bases, and 11 bases separated the two germline ends. The CDR3 extends over 14 amino acids.

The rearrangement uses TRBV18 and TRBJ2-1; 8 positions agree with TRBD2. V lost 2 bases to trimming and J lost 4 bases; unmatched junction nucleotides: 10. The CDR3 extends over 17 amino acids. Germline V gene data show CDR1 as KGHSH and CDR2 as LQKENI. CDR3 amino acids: CASSPFFEAGGYNEQFF. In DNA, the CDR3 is TGTGCCAGCTCACCATTTTTTGAGGCGGGGGGATACAATGAGCAGTTCTTC.

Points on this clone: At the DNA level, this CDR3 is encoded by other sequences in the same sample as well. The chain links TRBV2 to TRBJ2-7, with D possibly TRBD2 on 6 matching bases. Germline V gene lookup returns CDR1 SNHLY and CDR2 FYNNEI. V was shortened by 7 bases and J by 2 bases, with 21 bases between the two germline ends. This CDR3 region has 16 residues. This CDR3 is CASIENTRGLTYEQYF. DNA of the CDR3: TGTGCCAGCATAGAAAACACGCGGGGCCTTACCTACGAGCAGTACTTC.

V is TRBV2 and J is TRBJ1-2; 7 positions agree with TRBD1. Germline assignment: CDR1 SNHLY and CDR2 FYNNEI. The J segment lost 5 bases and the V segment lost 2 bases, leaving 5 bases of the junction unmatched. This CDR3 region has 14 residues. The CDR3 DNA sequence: TGTGCCAGCAGTGAAATTACAGGGGTTTATGGCTACACCTTC. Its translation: CASSEITGVYGYTF. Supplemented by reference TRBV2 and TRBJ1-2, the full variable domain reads EPEVTQTPSHQVTQMGQEVILRCVPISNHLYFYWYRQILGQKVEFLVSFYNNEISEKSEIFDDQFSVERPDGSNFTLKIRSTKLEDSAMYFCASSEITGVYGYTFGSGTRLTVV.

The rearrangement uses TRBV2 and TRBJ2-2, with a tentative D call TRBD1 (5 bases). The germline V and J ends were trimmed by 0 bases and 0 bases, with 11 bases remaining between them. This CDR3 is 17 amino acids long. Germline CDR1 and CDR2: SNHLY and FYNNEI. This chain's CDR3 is CASSEAGKGPNTGELFF. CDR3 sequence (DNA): TGTGCCAGCAGTGAAGCGGGCAAGGGGCCGAACACCGGGGAGCTGTTTTTT. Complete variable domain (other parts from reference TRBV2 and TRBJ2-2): EPEVTQTPSHQVTQMGQEVILRCVPISNHLYFYWYRQILGQKVEFLVSFYNNEISEKSEIFDDQFSVERPDGSNFTLKIRSTKLEDSAMYFCASSEAGKGPNTGELFFGEGSRLTVL.

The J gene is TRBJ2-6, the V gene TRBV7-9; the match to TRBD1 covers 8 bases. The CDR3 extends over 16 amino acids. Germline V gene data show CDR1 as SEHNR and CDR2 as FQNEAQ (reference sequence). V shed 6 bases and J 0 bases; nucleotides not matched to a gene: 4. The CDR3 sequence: CASSTGGSSGANVLTF. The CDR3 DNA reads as TGTGCCAGCAGTACAGGGGGATCCTCTGGGGCCAACGTCCTGACTTTC.

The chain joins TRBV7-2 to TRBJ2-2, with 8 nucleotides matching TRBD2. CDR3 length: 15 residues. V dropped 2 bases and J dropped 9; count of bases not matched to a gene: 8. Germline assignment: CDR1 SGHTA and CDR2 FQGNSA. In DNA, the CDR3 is TGTGCCAGCAGCTTACCCGGGGGGGCGTTCCGGGAGCTGTTTTTT. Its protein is CASSLPGGAFRELFF.

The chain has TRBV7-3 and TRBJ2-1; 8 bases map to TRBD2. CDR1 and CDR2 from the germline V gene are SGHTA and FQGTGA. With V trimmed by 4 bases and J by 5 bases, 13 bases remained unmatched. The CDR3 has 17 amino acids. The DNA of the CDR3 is TGTGCCAGCAGCTCCCGGGGGCCGCGGGGGGTTAACAATGAGCAGTTCTTC. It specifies CASSSRGPRGVNNEQFF.

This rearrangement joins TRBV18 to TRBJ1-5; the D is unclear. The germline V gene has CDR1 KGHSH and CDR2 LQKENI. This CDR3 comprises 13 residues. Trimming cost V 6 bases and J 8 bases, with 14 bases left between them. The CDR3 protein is CASSSGLAEPQHF. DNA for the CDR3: TGTGCCAGCTCGTCGGGCCTGGCCGAGCCCCAGCATTTT.

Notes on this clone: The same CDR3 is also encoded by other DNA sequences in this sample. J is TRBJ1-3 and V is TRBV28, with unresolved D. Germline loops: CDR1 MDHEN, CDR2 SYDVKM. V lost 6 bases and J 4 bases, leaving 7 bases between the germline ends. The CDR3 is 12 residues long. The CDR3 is CASSLSGNTIYF. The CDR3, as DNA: TGTGCCAGCAGCCTCTCGGGAAACACCATATATTTT.

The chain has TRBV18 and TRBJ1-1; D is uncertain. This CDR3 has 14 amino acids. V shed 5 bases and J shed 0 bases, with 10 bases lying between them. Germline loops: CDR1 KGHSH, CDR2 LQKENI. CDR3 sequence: CASSWTTMNTEAFF. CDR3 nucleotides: TGTGCCAGCTCATGGACCACTATGAACACTGAAGCTTTCTTT.

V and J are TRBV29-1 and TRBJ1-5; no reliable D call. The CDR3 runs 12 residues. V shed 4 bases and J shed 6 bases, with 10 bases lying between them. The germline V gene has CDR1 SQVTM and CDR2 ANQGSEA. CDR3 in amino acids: CSVADFGQPQHF. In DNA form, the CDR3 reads TGCAGCGTTGCTGACTTCGGTCAGCCCCAGCATTTT.

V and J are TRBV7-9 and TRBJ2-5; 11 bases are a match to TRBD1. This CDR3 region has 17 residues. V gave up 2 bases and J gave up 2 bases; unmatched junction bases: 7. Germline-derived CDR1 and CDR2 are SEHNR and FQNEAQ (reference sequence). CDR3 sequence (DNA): TGTGCCAGCAGCTTACGAGGACAGGGGGCGTCACAAGAGACCCAGTACTTC. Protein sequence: CASSLRGQGASQETQYF.

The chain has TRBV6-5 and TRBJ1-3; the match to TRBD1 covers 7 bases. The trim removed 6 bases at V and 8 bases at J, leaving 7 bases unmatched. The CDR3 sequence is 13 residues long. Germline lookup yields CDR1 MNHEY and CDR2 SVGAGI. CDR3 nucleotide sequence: TGTGCCAGCAGAGGAACAGGGGAGCACACCATATATTTT. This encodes CASRGTGEHTIYF.

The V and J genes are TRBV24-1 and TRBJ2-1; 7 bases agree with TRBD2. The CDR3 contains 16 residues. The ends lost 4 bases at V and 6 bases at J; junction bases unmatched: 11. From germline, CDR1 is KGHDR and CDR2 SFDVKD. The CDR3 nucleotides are TGTGCCACCAGTGACCCCTATGGGGGGGTGGTCAATGAGCAGTTCTTC. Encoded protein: CATSDPYGGVVNEQFF.

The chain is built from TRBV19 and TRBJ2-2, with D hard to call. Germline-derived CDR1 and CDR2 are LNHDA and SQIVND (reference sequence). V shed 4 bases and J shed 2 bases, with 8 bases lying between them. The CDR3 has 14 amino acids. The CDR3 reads CASSNQFNTGELFF. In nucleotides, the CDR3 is TGTGCCAGTAGTAACCAATTTAACACCGGGGAGCTGTTTTTT.

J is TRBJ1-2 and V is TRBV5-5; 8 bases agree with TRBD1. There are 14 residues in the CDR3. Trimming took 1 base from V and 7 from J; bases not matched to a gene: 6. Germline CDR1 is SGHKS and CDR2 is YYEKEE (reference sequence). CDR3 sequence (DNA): TGTGCCAGCAGCTTGTGGCAGGGGGCGGCTGGCTACACCTTC. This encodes CASSLWQGAAGYTF. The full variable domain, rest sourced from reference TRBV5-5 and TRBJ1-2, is DAGVTQSPTHLIKTRGQQVTLRCSPISGHKSVSWYQQVLGQGPQFIFQYYEKEERGRGNFPDRFSARQFPNYSSELNVNALLLGDSALYLCASSLWQGAAGYTFGSGTRLTVV.

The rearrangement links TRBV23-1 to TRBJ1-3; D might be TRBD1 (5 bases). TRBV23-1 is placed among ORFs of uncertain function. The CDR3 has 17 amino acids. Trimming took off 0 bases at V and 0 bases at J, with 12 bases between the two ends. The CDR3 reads CASSQSFGAFSGNTIYF. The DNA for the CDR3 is TGCGCCAGCAGTCAATCGTTCGGGGCTTTCTCTGGAAACACCATATATTTT.

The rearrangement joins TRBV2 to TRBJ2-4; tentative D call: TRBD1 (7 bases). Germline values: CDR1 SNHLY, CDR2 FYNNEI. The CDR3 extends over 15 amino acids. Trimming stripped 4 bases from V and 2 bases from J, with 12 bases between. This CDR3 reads CASSAEGATKNIQYF. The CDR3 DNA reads TGTGCCAGCAGTGCGGAGGGGGCGACCAAAAACATTCAGTACTTC.